The 31 T cell receptor beta chains reported below all come from one sample, sequenced in a study of T cells in Graves' hyperthyroidism and ophthalmopathy. Researchers took RNA transcripts and amplified the TCR beta CDR3 regions from them. The HTBI primer set served for first-round RT-PCR of the TCR CDR3. TCRdb recomputed calls from the multiplex PCR reads with MiXCR, one row per CDR3 protein. Of 450,000 to 700,000 distinct CDR3 sequences in the sample, about 43% were seen once. The sample taken for sequencing was peripheral blood or thyroid tissue (not recorded which). Receptor source: a woman aged 18-29 years with Graves' hyperthyroidism.

The chain recombines TRBV29-1 with TRBJ1-1; the match to TRBD1 covers 7 bases. The CDR3 totals 14 residues. Germline trimming cut 6 bases from V and 7 bases from J; bases unmatched to any gene: 14. In germline, CDR1 is SQVTM, CDR2 ANQGSEA. CDR3: CSVDRDRTNGEAFF. The DNA for the CDR3 is TGCAGCGTCGACAGGGACAGAACAAACGGTGAAGCTTTCTTT.

This clonotype has a count of ten or more. The V gene is TRBV24-1, the J gene TRBJ1-1, with D unclear. The germline gives CDR1 KGHDR, CDR2 SFDVKD. The V and J ends lost 1 base and 0 bases respectively, with 11 bases between them. CDR3 length equals 16 residues. The CDR3 coding sequence is TGTGCCACCAGTGATTTTGTTCGGGATATGAACACTGAAGCTTTCTTT. It yields the protein CATSDFVRDMNTEAFF.

This clonotype was seen at least ten times. This rearrangement joins TRBV6-2 or TRBV6-3 to TRBJ1-1, with D hard to call. Germline V lookup: CDR1 MNHEY, CDR2 SVGEGT. The CDR3 loop spans 14 amino acids. The V end was cut by 3 bases, the J end by 1 base, with 9 bases between. CDR3 in DNA: TGTGCCAGCAGTTATGACGACTCGAACACTGAAGCTTTCTTT. Residues: CASSYDDSNTEAFF.

At least ten counts were recorded for this clonotype. The rearrangement uses TRBV24-1 and TRBJ2-3, with TRBD1 matching 7 bases. CDR3 length: 14 residues. Germline V CDR1 and CDR2: KGHDR, SFDVKD. Trimming took 3 bases from V and 3 from J; bases not matched to a gene: 2. This CDR3 reads CATSDTTGTDTQYF. CDR3 in DNA: TGTGCCACCAGTGATACGACAGGGACAGATACGCAGTATTTT.

The table lists this clonotype with many counts. CDR3 sequence (DNA): TGTGAGCCGACAGGGCGTGCTTTCTTT. This codes for CEPTGRAFF. J is TRBJ1-1 and V is TRBV7-6, with 7 bases identical to TRBD1. The CDR3 runs to 9 residues. The germline V gene has CDR1 SGHVS and CDR2 FNYEAQ.

The chain couples TRBV20-1 to TRBJ2-5, with unresolved D. Germline lookup yields CDR1 DFQATT and CDR2 SNEGSKA (reference sequence). CDR3 length equals 10 residues. V was pared by 3 bases and J by 9 bases, with 8 bases between. The DNA for the CDR3 is TGCAGTGCTAGGGGCCAGCCCCAGTACTTC. This codes for CSARGQPQYF.

The rearrangement links TRBV7-8 to TRBJ2-5, with D possibly TRBD2 on 6 matching bases. Trimming took off 5 bases at V and 5 bases at J, with 12 bases between the two ends. Germline V gene sequence: CDR1 SGHVS, CDR2 FQNEAQ. This CDR3 is 13 amino acids long. This CDR3 reads CASSPTRMETQYF. CDR3 DNA: TGTGCCAGCAGCCCGACTAGAATGGAGACCCAGTACTTC.

This clonotype was seen many times. CDR3: CATSRDKNRVVKGVNQPQHF. CDR3 DNA: TGTGCCACCAGCAGAGATAAGAACAGGGTTGTTAAAGGAGTGAATCAGCCCCAGCATTTT. The chain links TRBV15 to TRBJ1-5; the D gene is possibly TRBD1 (6 bases). Trimming took 0 bases from V and 4 from J, leaving 25 bases between them. This CDR3 comprises 20 residues. The germline CDR1 and CDR2 sequences are LNHNV and YYDKDF (reference sequence).

A single count supports this clonotype. The CDR3 spells CASSLRPGKTQHF. As DNA, the CDR3 is TGCGCCAGCAGCTTGAGGCCGGGGAAGACCCAGCATTTT. The gene calls are TRBV5-1 and TRBJ1-5; D is unclear. This CDR3 spans 13 amino acids. V was cut by 1 base and J by 11 bases, with 13 bases left in between. Looked up from germline, CDR1 is SGHRS and CDR2 is YFSETQ.

This sequence joins TRBV12-3 or TRBV12-4 and TRBJ2-2; TRBD1 aligns across 10 bases. V lost 2 bases and J lost 6; bases outside the gene matches: 3. The CDR3 consists of 15 residues. The CDR3 coding sequence is TGTGCCAGCAGTTTAATTGGACAGGGGGCCGGGGAGCTGTTTTTT. This sequence encodes CASSLIGQGAGELFF.

This chain uses TRBV20-1 with TRBJ2-7, with 15 nucleotides matching TRBD2. The germline V gene encodes CDR1 DFQATT and CDR2 SNEGSKA (reference sequence). V dropped 5 bases and J dropped 5; count of bases not matched to a gene: 7. CDR3 length equals 15 residues. CDR3 loop: CSAPGLAGGNHEQYF. CDR3 nucleotides: TGCAGTGCTCCGGGACTAGCGGGAGGAAACCACGAGCAGTACTTC.

This clonotype was counted between two and nine times. The chain has TRBV2 and TRBJ1-2, with 8 bases identical to TRBD1. The CDR3 length is 13 residues. Per germline, CDR1 SNHLY and CDR2 FYNNEI. Germline trimming cut 4 bases from V and 8 bases from J; bases unmatched to any gene: 6. This CDR3 is CASSGAGGAGYTF. As DNA, the CDR3 is TGTGCCAGCAGTGGGGCAGGGGGCGCGGGCTACACCTTC.

This clonotype has ten or more counts. The chain has TRBV3-1 and TRBJ2-1; the D is unclear. V gave up 1 base and J gave up 5 bases, with 6 bases separating them. Germline V lookup: CDR1 LGHDT, CDR2 YNNKEL (reference sequence). The CDR3 loop spans 13 amino acids. CDR3 DNA: TGTGCCAGCAGCCAAGGGGCCAACAATGAGCAGTTCTTC. Translation: CASSQGANNEQFF.

This clonotype was seen at least ten times. The chain joins TRBV11-2 to TRBJ2-5; D perhaps matches TRBD1 (5 bases). The CDR3 runs to 15 residues. Germline V gene data show CDR1 as SGHAT and CDR2 as FQNNGV. V gave up 5 bases and J gave up 2 bases, with 15 bases separating them. This chain's CDR3 is CASSPIRQGQETQYF. The DNA for the CDR3 is TGTGCCAGCAGCCCAATCCGCCAGGGACAAGAGACCCAGTACTTC. The variable domain in full, with the rest retrieved from reference TRBV11-2 and TRBJ2-5, is EAGVAQSPRYKIIEKRQSVAFWCNPISGHATLYWYQQILGQGPKLLIQFQNNGVVDDSQLPKDRFSAERLKGVDSTLKIQPAKLEDSAVYLCASSPIRQGQETQYFGPGTRLLVL.

This clonotype was counted many times. The chain has TRBV5-1 and TRBJ2-7; D possibly corresponds to TRBD2 (6 bases). CDR1 and CDR2 (germline): SGHRS, YFSETQ. This CDR3 has 14 amino acids. Trimming left V 2 bases short and J 2 bases short, with 11 bases between. CDR3 protein: CASSFREATYEQYF. The CDR3 nucleotides read TGCGCCAGCAGCTTTAGGGAGGCGACCTACGAGCAGTACTTC.

The J gene is TRBJ1-2, the V gene TRBV29-1, with D uncertain. The CDR3 has 12 amino acids. Per germline, CDR1 SQVTM and CDR2 ANQGSEA. The V and J ends lost 7 bases and 2 bases respectively, with 11 bases between them. The CDR3 DNA follows: TGCAGCGCCAGCGGAGTCAACTATGGCTACACCTTC. Its protein product is CSASGVNYGYTF.

The chain couples TRBV29-1 to TRBJ2-7; 7 bases align to TRBD1. V was clipped by 0 bases and J by 0 bases; unmatched bases: 5. The CDR3 extends over 15 amino acids. Germline CDR1 and CDR2: SQVTM and ANQGSEA. The CDR3 DNA sequence: TGCAGCGTTGAAGAGGGACAGTACGGCTCCTACGAGCAGTACTTC. It yields the protein CSVEEGQYGSYEQYF.

This clonotype was recorded many times. The J gene is TRBJ1-2, the V gene TRBV11-3, with D perhaps TRBD1 (6 bases). Germline values: CDR1 SGHNT, CDR2 YENEEA. The V end was cut by 5 bases, the J end by 7 bases, with 14 bases between. The CDR3 loop spans 13 amino acids. The CDR3 spells CASSPFTGSGYTF. CDR3 DNA: TGTGCCAGCAGCCCTTTCACAGGGAGTGGCTACACCTTC.

The chain combines TRBV2 with TRBJ2-5, with 7 bases fitting TRBD2. V trimming: 7 bases; J trimming: 5 bases; junction bases outside the gene matches: 7. The CDR3 length is 13 residues. Germline values: CDR1 SNHLY, CDR2 FYNNEI. The CDR3 region is CASMGGSGETQYF. CDR3 coding DNA: TGTGCCAGCATGGGCGGGAGCGGTGAGACCCAGTACTTC. Full variable domain (remainder filled in from reference TRBV2 and TRBJ2-5): EPEVTQTPSHQVTQMGQEVILRCVPISNHLYFYWYRQILGQKVEFLVSFYNNEISEKSEIFDDQFSVERPDGSNFTLKIRSTKLEDSAMYFCASMGGSGETQYFGPGTRLLVL.

The chain has TRBV2 and TRBJ2-1, with D perhaps TRBD1 or TRBD2 (6 bases each). The germline CDR1 and CDR2 sequences are SNHLY and FYNNEI. The CDR3 spans 14 residues. V lost 7 bases and J 8 bases, leaving 18 bases between the germline ends. The CDR3 nucleotides read TGTGCCAGCAAAGGGGGTAGCGGAGAGGATGAGCAGTTCTTC. This codes for CASKGGSGEDEQFF.

The V gene is TRBV6-1, the J gene TRBJ2-6, with D perhaps TRBD1 (6 bases). Germline V lookup: CDR1 MNHNS, CDR2 SASEGT. Trimming took 6 bases from V and 4 from J, leaving 10 bases between them. The CDR3 has 14 amino acids. The CDR3 sequence is CASRTGSGANVLTF. The CDR3 region has the DNA TGTGCCAGCAGAACAGGGTCCGGGGCCAACGTCCTGACTTTC.

This clonotype was observed at least ten times. This chain uses TRBV7-9 with TRBJ1-2, with D unclear. Trimming stripped 1 base from V and 4 bases from J, with 13 bases between. In germline, CDR1 is SEHNR, CDR2 FQNEAQ (reference sequence). The CDR3 totals 15 residues. In DNA form, the CDR3 reads TGTGCCAGCAGCTTAGGGTACACGTCCGCCTATGGCTACACCTTC. Translating gives CASSLGYTSAYGYTF.

This sequence joins TRBV24-1 and TRBJ2-3; the D gene could be TRBD1 or TRBD2 (6 bases each). The germline V gene encodes CDR1 KGHDR and CDR2 SFDVKD. The CDR3 length is 13 residues. V lost 5 bases to trimming and J lost 11 bases, with 16 bases between them. CDR3 protein: CATSALGGNEQYF. CDR3 coding DNA: TGTGCCACCAGTGCATTAGGGGGGAATGAGCAGTATTTT.

This clonotype was found many times. CDR3 protein: CSARDLGGFGNSPLHF. CDR3 in DNA: TGCAGTGCTAGAGATCTCGGGGGCTTTGGTAATTCACCCCTCCACTTT. V is TRBV20-1 and J is TRBJ1-6, with D possibly TRBD1 on 6 matching bases. Trimming cost V 0 bases and J 6 bases, with 15 bases left between them. Germline CDR1 DFQATT, CDR2 SNEGSKA (reference sequence). The CDR3 has 16 residues.

The chain uses TRBV6-5 and TRBJ1-1; D remains unclear. Trimming took 5 bases from V and 3 from J, leaving 10 bases between them. The CDR3 spans 13 residues. The V gene's germline CDR1 is MNHEY and CDR2 SVGAGI. CDR3 protein: CASSGDGDTEAFF. The DNA for the CDR3 is TGTGCCAGCAGTGGCGACGGGGACACTGAAGCTTTCTTT.

The rearrangement joins TRBV7-8 to TRBJ2-1, with TRBD2 matching over 8 bases. The trim removed 2 bases at V and 15 bases at J, leaving 9 bases unmatched. This CDR3 comprises 13 residues. The germline V gene encodes CDR1 SGHVS and CDR2 FQNEAQ. CDR3 amino acids: CASSLQIRTSLFF. The DNA of the CDR3 is TGTGCCAGCAGCTTACAAATCCGGACTAGCCTGTTCTTC.

The chain employs TRBV29-1 and TRBJ2-2, with D hard to call. CDR3 size: 13 residues. Trimming took 5 bases from V and 0 from J, leaving 7 bases between them. Germline CDR1 reads SQVTM; CDR2 reads ANQGSEA. This CDR3 is CSVHASNTGELFF. CDR3 in DNA: TGCAGCGTTCATGCGTCGAACACCGGGGAGCTGTTTTTT.

The chain couples TRBV20-1 to TRBJ2-1, with 7 bases that match TRBD2. The CDR3 has 14 residues. V shed 7 bases, J shed 3 bases, and the junction held 9 bases outside the gene matches. The V gene's germline CDR1 is DFQATT and CDR2 SNEGSKA (reference sequence). The CDR3: CSGSGLAVYNEQFF. In DNA form, the CDR3 reads TGCAGTGGTAGTGGCCTAGCGGTCTACAATGAGCAGTTCTTC.

This clonotype was found many times. This sequence joins TRBV7-9 and TRBJ1-1; TRBD1 is a possible D gene (6 bases). V was clipped by 2 bases and J by 1 base, with 23 bases between them. The CDR3 has 19 residues. Germline CDR1 reads SEHNR; CDR2 reads FQNEAQ (reference sequence). The CDR3 here is CASSLISRKGHKTNTEAFF. In DNA form, the CDR3 reads TGTGCCAGCAGCTTAATCAGTAGGAAGGGACATAAAACGAACACTGAAGCTTTCTTT.

The rearrangement uses TRBV7-8 and TRBJ1-2, with TRBD1 matching over 7 bases. Germline CDR1 SGHVS, CDR2 FQNEAQ. CDR3 size: 14 residues. Losses at the gene ends were 1 base for V and 6 bases for J; bases not matched to a gene: 5. CDR3 residues: CASSLVTGRDGYTF. The DNA of the CDR3 is TGTGCCAGCAGCTTAGTGACAGGGCGCGATGGCTACACCTTC. Together with reference TRBV7-8 and TRBJ1-2, the CDR3 gives the full variable domain: GAGVSQSPRYKVAKRGQDVALRCDPISGHVSLFWYQQALGQGPEFLTYFQNEAQLDKSGLPSDRFFAERPEGSVSTLKIQRTQQEDSAVYLCASSLVTGRDGYTFGSGTRLTVV.

This clonotype was seen a few times. The chain uses TRBV20-1 and TRBJ2-7, with D hard to call. The V end was cut by 4 bases, the J end by 6 bases, with 10 bases between. The CDR3 sequence is 11 residues long. Germline CDR1 reads DFQATT; CDR2 reads SNEGSKA (reference sequence). The CDR3, as DNA: TGCAGTGCTACGCCTCTATTCGAGCAGTACTTC. Its translation: CSATPLFEQYF.